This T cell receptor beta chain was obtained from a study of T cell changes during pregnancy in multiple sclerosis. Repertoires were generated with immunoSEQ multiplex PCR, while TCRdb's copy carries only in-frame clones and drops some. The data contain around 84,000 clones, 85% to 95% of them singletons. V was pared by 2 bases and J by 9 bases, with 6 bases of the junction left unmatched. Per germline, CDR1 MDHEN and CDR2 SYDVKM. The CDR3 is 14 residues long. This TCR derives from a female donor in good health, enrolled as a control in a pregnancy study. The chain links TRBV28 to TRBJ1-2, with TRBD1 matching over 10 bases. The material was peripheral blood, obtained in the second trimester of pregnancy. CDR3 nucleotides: TGTGCCAGCAGTTTAACCCGGGACAGGGGTCGCTACACCTTC. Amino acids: CASSLTRDRGRYTF.